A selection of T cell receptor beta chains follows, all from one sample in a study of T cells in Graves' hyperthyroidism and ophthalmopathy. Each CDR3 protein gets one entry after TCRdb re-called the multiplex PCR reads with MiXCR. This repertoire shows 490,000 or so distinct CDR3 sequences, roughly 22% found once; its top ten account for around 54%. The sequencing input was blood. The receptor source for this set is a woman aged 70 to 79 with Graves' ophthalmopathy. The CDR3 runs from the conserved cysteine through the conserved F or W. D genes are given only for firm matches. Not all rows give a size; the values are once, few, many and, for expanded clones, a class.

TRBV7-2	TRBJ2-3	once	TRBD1	TGTGCCAGCAGCTTAGGTGCGGCAGGGGGCGCCGAAGATACGCAGTATTTT	CASSLGAAGGAEDTQYF
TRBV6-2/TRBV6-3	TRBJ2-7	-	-	TGTGCCAGCAGTACTCCGGGACAGCAGTACTTC	CASSTPGQQYF
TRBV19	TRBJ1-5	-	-	TGTGCCAGTAGTATCTCAGGGGCACAGCCCCAGCATTTT	CASSISGAQPQHF
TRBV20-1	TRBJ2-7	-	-	TGCAGTGCTGAGGGGGATGGAAAGGGCTCTCCCTACGAGCAGTACTTC	CSAEGDGKGSPYEQYF
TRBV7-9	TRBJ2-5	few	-	TGTGCCAGCAGCTTAGTCGCAGGGGCGGGAGAGACCCAGTACTTC	CASSLVAGAGETQYF
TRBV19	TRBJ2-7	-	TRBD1	TGTGCCAGTAGCCAGGGACAGTACGAGCAGTACTTC	CASSQGQYEQYF
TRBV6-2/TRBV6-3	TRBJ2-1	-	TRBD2	TGTGCCAGCAGTTTTTCCGGGGGGGGACCCTACAATGAGCAGTTCTTC	CASSFSGGGPYNEQFF
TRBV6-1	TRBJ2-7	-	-	TGTGCCAGCAGGTCAGGGGCCATCTACGAGCAGTACTTC	CASRSGAIYEQYF
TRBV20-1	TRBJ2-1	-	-	TGCAGTGCTAGAGCGCCGGGCGCCGGTCAGTTCTTC	CSARAPGAGQFF
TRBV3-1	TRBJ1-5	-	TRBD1	TGTGCCAGCAGCCAAGATCGCCACAGGGGGAGCAATCAGCCCCAGCATTTT	CASSQDRHRGSNQPQHF